A selection of T cell receptor beta chains follows, all from one sample in a study of blood T cell repertoires in COVID-19. Profiling relied on immunoSEQ multiplex PCR, and the TCRdb table lists in-frame clones only, not all of them. The sample shows about 39,000 clones, about 86% of them seen only once. The sample consisted of peripheral blood. The receptor source for this set is a man aged 65-85 years with acute or convalescent COVID-19. CDR3s include the opening cysteine and the closing phenylalanine or tryptophan. Each record gives: V gene, J gene, CDR3 protein.

TRBV10-1	TRBJ1-2	CASSEAGGYGYTF
TRBV18	TRBJ1-5	CASSPGGGRNQPQHF
TRBV30	TRBJ1-1	CAWLDRRSPTEAFF
TRBV14	TRBJ2-1	CASSPRTSGPLDEQFF
TRBV2	TRBJ1-2	CASSETSGEGYTF
TRBV5-1	TRBJ1-1	CASSMPGQGYTEAFF
TRBV28	TRBJ1-2	CASSFNNYGYTF
TRBV9	TRBJ2-7	CASSVNPSSYEQYF
TRBV18	TRBJ1-5	CASSPPTGGRDQPQHF
TRBV4-2	TRBJ2-1	CASSSGSPSYNEQFF
TRBV27	TRBJ1-3	CASSPHHRTGHSGNTIYF
TRBV7-2	TRBJ1-5	CASSSWGHSNQPQHF
TRBV5-5	TRBJ1-4	CASSLTGPEKLFF
TRBV19	TRBJ1-2	CASSPPGQGGDYGYTF
TRBV7-6	TRBJ2-7	CASSPGLALGEQYF
TRBV20-1	TRBJ1-5	CSASNRFKGPQHF
TRBV4-2	TRBJ2-3	CASSQRDSSQYF
TRBV6-6	TRBJ2-6	CASSFSSGRTLSGANVLTF
TRBV6-1	TRBJ1-4	CASSELGVGTGGEKLFF
TRBV28	TRBJ1-2	CASSSGNAVYTF
TRBV5-8	TRBJ1-1	CASSLYREKAFF
TRBV7-2	TRBJ1-6	CASSRQANSPLHF
TRBV9	TRBJ2-7	CASSVGGRTYEQYF
TRBV7-8	TRBJ2-1	CASSPEGAYEQFF
TRBV6-5	TRBJ1-6	CASKRRVNSPLHF
TRBV6-2/TRBV6-3	TRBJ1-4	CASSIQSTNEKLFF
TRBV24-1	TRBJ1-2	CATSTATFYGYTF
TRBV9	TRBJ2-2	CASSDGLAGGSGELFF
TRBV7-9	TRBJ1-2	CASSLGQGENYGYTF
TRBV6-5	TRBJ2-1	CASSYDRGGQEQFF
TRBV28	TRBJ1-2	CASGQGYYGYTF
TRBV6-4	TRBJ2-1	CASSEGSSGGGYNEQFF
TRBV5-1	TRBJ1-6	CASSHRTANSPLHF
TRBV7-8	TRBJ2-3	CASSLATGGPPDTQYF
TRBV11-3	TRBJ1-1	CASSLSQASEAFF
TRBV11-3	TRBJ1-1	CASSSQGSTEAFF
TRBV18	TRBJ2-7	CASSLSGQEQYF
TRBV7-9	TRBJ1-2	CASSLGPATGMGYTF
TRBV9	TRBJ2-3	CASSIQFTDTQYF
TRBV30	TRBJ2-7	CAWSALGSGSSYEQYF
TRBV10-3	TRBJ1-1	CAITADPGATTEAFF
TRBV29-1	TRBJ2-5	CSVGGGTSGRETQYF
TRBV4-2	TRBJ1-4	CASSFRRDEEKLFF
TRBV7-2	TRBJ1-5	CASSFTTGINQPQHF
TRBV28	TRBJ2-7	CASSTVPLEQYF
TRBV21-1	TRBJ1-6	CASSKLETGVTYNSPLHF